This TCR beta chain was documented in a study of immune aging and cytomegalovirus after organ transplant (dated by TCRdb to the early 2020s). For context, the study as a whole: All transplant recipients received three-drug immunosuppression with prednisone, tacrolimus, and mycophenolate.

A word on this clonotype: It lacks a known antigen. Its ends do not fully match the called genes, so a read error is possible.

The library was produced with single-cell sequencing. TCRdb names Illumina NovaSeq 6000 as the instrument used. The BD Rhapsody Targeted mRNA and AbSeq Reagent Kit was used in a microwell format for cell capture and library preparation. Libraries covered TCR, sample tags, AbSeq, and targeted mRNA from the Human T-Cell Expression Panel plus custom TOX and TOX2 primers. Sequencing of the libraries was done on an Illumina NovaSeq. In the paper's pipeline: The analysis covered 10,000 to 13,000 cells in total, of which 7,000 to 7,500 were CD8 T cells and around 4,500 were CD8 T cells with an identifiable TCR CDR3. Raw data were processed with the BD Rhapsody Targeted Analysis Pipeline with V(D)J processing on the Seven Bridges Genomics platform. SeqGeq 1.6.0 was used for quality control, Sample Tag demultiplexing with Lex-BDSMK, clone identification with VDJ Explorer, and Seurat clustering. Clones comprising <1% of CD8 T cells were considered non-expanded; clones comprising >2.5% of the sample were considered clonal expansions. Through fastp at Q25 and MiXCR, TCRdb rebuilt clones from the public reads, retaining in-frame beta chains. Rows merge per CDR3 protein into single entries with the most common DNA and genes. The V and J calls follow TCRdb's processing rather than the paper's. The sample contains 20,000 to 25,000 distinct CDR3 sequences, 35% to 40% of them found a single time. About 25% of the sample is in the top ten clones.

The paper as a whole reports these results and caveats: Following viremia, aged-phenotype cells rose post-transplant in clones of any size, with the rise occurring earlier in large clones (days 200-264) than in small clones. A larger share of large clones was made up of TEMRA cells, and in the seven largest clones (around 1,900 cells) aged and TEMRA cells were gained while TCM cells were lost. Because CD57 was not measured in the sequencing data, a conservative gene-based aging definition was used instead.

Reading the label with the study, this specimen's time point is: five sample-tagged time points from pre-transplant (day -1) to day 368 post-transplant, pooled. Thawed PBMC were stimulated with a CMV IE-1 overlapping peptide library for more than ten hours, with no transport inhibitors added. Thawed cells were rested overnight and then stimulated in R10 medium with CD28/CD49d costimulation. The IE-1 peptide library was composed of 15-amino-acid peptides with overlaps of 11 amino acids. Each time point was barcoded using BD Single-Cell Multiplexing Kit Sample Tags, after which the barcoded samples were pooled and stained with oligo-conjugated anti-CD45RA plus sorting antibodies. A BD FACSAria III was used to sort CMV-responsive CD8+CD137+ and CD4+CD154+ T cells at 4-way purity. Blood samples were drawn into EDTA vacutainers and processed by Ficoll gradient within 1-24 hours. This clonotype was sampled from a female donor who had a heart transplant and CMV viremia. The sequencing here drew on CMV peptide-activated CD4+ and CD8+ T cells sorted from blood, taken at five time points, pooled. Sample cell subset or site, as interpreted from the label and publication: sorted CD8+CD137+ and CD4+CD154+ T cells after around 12 h CMV IE-1 peptide stimulation.

The sequence in DNA is TGTGCCGGCAGCAGAACTAGCTATGAGCAGTTCTTC. It is translated as CAGSRTSYEQFF. The chain joins TRBV12-3 or TRBV12-4 to TRBJ2-1, with TRBD2 tentatively as D gene (6 bases match). The CDR3, cysteine through phenylalanine, is 12 amino acids long. The entry retains the CDR3 DNA only, 36 bases that are in frame from base 1.